The TCR beta chain under discussion was sequenced for a study of blood T cell repertoires in COVID-19. About the research overall: In each case, the material was cDNA or gDNA derived from T cells, B-cell-depleted T cells, or PBMCs.

In the study's own analysis: By means of reference gene primer amplification, nucleated cell counts were estimated. TCRdb's copy holds only in-frame clones and misses some; the assay was immunoSEQ multiplex PCR. That table supplies the V and J calls and clone size; D and trimming were determined from the DNA. The table shows approximately 100,000 clones, with around 90% occurring only once. CDR1 is SNHLY, CDR2 FYNNEI, per germline. This CDR3 comprises 13 residues. V lost 2 bases and J 5 bases, leaving 7 bases between the germline ends. This receptor was taken from a woman aged 55-75 years with acute or convalescent COVID-19. Sequencing input: peripheral blood. The V and J genes are TRBV2 and TRBJ1-3; the D gene is possibly TRBD1 (6 bases). As DNA, the CDR3 is TGTGCCAGCAGTGAAACAGGGCGAAACACCATATATTTT. Protein: CASSETGRNTIYF.